A single sample gave rise to the 28 T cell receptor beta chains below, sequenced in a study. Each CDR3 protein gets one entry after TCRdb re-called the RT-PCR reads with MiXCR. In the table there are fewer than 800,000 distinct CDR3 sequences, 14% of which are singletons. Sequencing used memory CD4+ T cells from blood. Receptor source: a female donor in good health, serving as a healthy control.

The V gene is TRBV20-1, the J gene TRBJ2-3; 11 bases are a match to TRBD2. Germline V gene data show CDR1 as DFQATT and CDR2 as SNEGSKA (reference sequence). Germline trimming cut 5 bases from V and 4 bases from J; bases unmatched to any gene: 2. The CDR3 loop spans 13 amino acids. In nucleotides, the CDR3 is TGCAGTGCTGTAGCGGGGGGGCCAGATACGCAGTATTTT. Its protein product is CSAVAGGPDTQYF.

This clonotype was detected once. The chain carries TRBV3-1 and TRBJ2-7, with D perhaps TRBD2 (6 bases). The CDR3 contains 13 residues. V was pared by 5 bases and J by 4 bases, with 12 bases between. CDR1 and CDR2 from the germline V gene are LGHDT and YNNKEL (reference sequence). CDR3 sequence (DNA): TGTGCCAGCAGCGTCGGGGCGGGATACGAGCAGTACTTC. Amino acid sequence: CASSVGAGYEQYF.

This clonotype was counted at least ten times. J is TRBJ2-1 and V is TRBV4-3, with 10 positions matching TRBD1. CDR1 LGHNA and CDR2 YSLEER come from the germline V gene. V lost 4 bases and J lost 13; bases outside the gene matches: 4. The CDR3 covers 12 residues. The DNA of the CDR3 is TGCGCCAGCAGCCTTGGACAGGGGGAACAGTTCTTC. Translating gives CASSLGQGEQFF.

This clonotype was seen more than once but under ten times. The chain couples TRBV5-1 to TRBJ1-4; D gene unclear. Germline V gene data show CDR1 as SGHRS and CDR2 as YFSETQ. This CDR3 comprises 15 residues. Trimming pared 5 bases from V and 7 bases from J, leaving 18 bases between. The CDR3, as DNA: TGCGCCAGCAGACCTCTCGGGGTTGGAAGTGAAAAACTGTTTTTT. Protein product: CASRPLGVGSEKLFF. The entire variable domain, with the rest obtained from reference TRBV5-1 and TRBJ1-4, is as follows: KAGVTQTPRYLIKTRGQQVTLSCSPISGHRSVSWYQQTPGQGLQFLFEYFSETQRNKGNFPGRFSGRQFSNSRSEMNVSTLELGDSALYLCASRPLGVGSEKLFFGSGTQLSVL.

This clonotype showed up just once. This chain connects TRBV24-1 to TRBJ2-1; D is unclear. Germline CDR1 is KGHDR and CDR2 is SFDVKD. The V end was cut by 2 bases, the J end by 3 bases, with 16 bases between. This CDR3 has 17 amino acids. The CDR3 spells CATSDSKLEDRYNEQFF. The CDR3 DNA reads as TGTGCCACCAGTGATTCCAAATTAGAAGACCGCTACAATGAGCAGTTCTTC.

In its sample, this clonotype was seen a few times. The chain has TRBV5-1 and TRBJ2-5, with TRBD2 matching 9 bases. Germline V gene data show CDR1 as SGHRS and CDR2 as YFSETQ. Trimming cost V 0 bases and J 1 base; bases outside gene matches: 4. The CDR3 contains 16 residues. CDR3 sequence: CASSLDAGGPQETQYF. In nucleotides, the CDR3 is TGCGCCAGCAGCTTGGACGCGGGAGGGCCCCAAGAGACCCAGTACTTC. Filled out from reference TRBV5-1 and TRBJ2-5, the complete variable domain reads KAGVTQTPRYLIKTRGQQVTLSCSPISGHRSVSWYQQTPGQGLQFLFEYFSETQRNKGNFPGRFSGRQFSNSRSEMNVSTLELGDSALYLCASSLDAGGPQETQYFGPGTRLLVL.

This clonotype was counted between two and nine times. V and J are TRBV5-1 and TRBJ1-4, with TRBD1 matching 8 bases. The CDR3 loop spans 13 amino acids. Germline CDR1 and CDR2: SGHRS and YFSETQ. Germline trimming cut 4 bases from V and 8 bases from J; bases unmatched to any gene: 4. Here the CDR3 DNA reads TGCGCCAGCAGCGCCAGGGGGCACGAAAAACTGTTTTTT. Protein product: CASSARGHEKLFF.

This clonotype was recorded many times. The chain is built from TRBV5-1 and TRBJ2-2, with 13 positions matching TRBD2. Trimming at V came to 0 bases and at J to 3 bases, leaving 17 bases not matched to a gene. Germline V gene data show CDR1 as SGHRS and CDR2 as YFSETQ. CDR3 length equals 22 residues. CDR3 residues: CASSLVGLAGVFIGSDTGELFF. CDR3 coding DNA: TGCGCCAGCAGCTTGGTCGGACTAGCGGGAGTGTTTATAGGGTCAGACACCGGGGAGCTGTTTTTT.

V and J are TRBV27 and TRBJ2-7; TRBD2 aligns across 8 bases. The CDR3 has 15 residues. CDR1 MNHEY and CDR2 SMNVEV come from the germline V gene (reference sequence). V lost 5 bases and J lost 5; bases outside the gene matches: 11. The CDR3 DNA sequence: TGTGCCAGCAGTGCGAGCGGGAGATCCTTCGACGAGCAGTACTTC. Its translation: CASSASGRSFDEQYF.

Many counts were recorded for this clonotype. The chain recombines TRBV6-5 with TRBJ2-3; 9 nucleotides line up with TRBD2. The germline CDR1 and CDR2 sequences are MNHEY and SVGAGI. J lost 12 bases, V lost 2 bases, and 3 bases had no gene match. The CDR3 runs 12 residues. CDR3 nucleotide sequence: TGTGCCAGCAGTTACGCGGGAGGGCGACAGTATTTT. Translation: CASSYAGGRQYF.

The sample holds many counts of this clonotype. The rearrangement links TRBV5-5 to TRBJ2-6; perhaps TRBD1 as D (5 bases). V dropped 2 bases and J dropped 0 bases, with 9 bases sitting between them. CDR1 SGHKS and CDR2 YYEKEE come from the germline V gene (reference sequence). There are 16 residues in the CDR3. The chain's CDR3 is CASSFQGSSGANVLTF. The CDR3 DNA is TGTGCCAGCAGCTTTCAGGGTAGCTCTGGGGCCAACGTCCTGACTTTC.

This clonotype showed up just a few times. The chain employs TRBV27 and TRBJ2-2; 15 bases match TRBD2. CDR1 and CDR2 (germline): MNHEY, SMNVEV (reference sequence). The CDR3 is made up of 17 amino acids. Germline trimming cut 4 bases from V and 1 base from J; bases unmatched to any gene: 1. The DNA for the CDR3 is TGTGCCAGCAGTTGGGGACTAGCGGGAGGGAACACCGGGGAGCTGTTTTTT. Encoded protein: CASSWGLAGGNTGELFF.

The table lists this clonotype with many counts. The chain is built from TRBV7-2 and TRBJ2-7; D not resolved. Trimming shortened V by 1 base and J by 4 bases, and 11 bases separated the two germline ends. This CDR3 contains 14 residues. Germline CDR1 reads SGHTA; CDR2 reads FQGNSA. DNA for the CDR3: TGTGCCAGCAGCTTAGGATGGCAGACTTACGAGCAGTACTTC. Translation gives CASSLGWQTYEQYF. The whole variable domain, filled in from reference TRBV7-2 and TRBJ2-7, reads GAGVSQSPSNKVTEKGKDVELRCDPISGHTALYWYRQSLGQGLEFLIYFQGNSAPDKSGLPSDRFSAERTGGSVSTLTIQRTQQEDSAVYLCASSLGWQTYEQYFGPGTRLTVT.

This clonotype was seen a handful of times. The chain uses TRBV20-1 and TRBJ1-6; possible D gene TRBD1, 5 bases. Looked up from germline, CDR1 is DFQATT and CDR2 is SNEGSKA (reference sequence). The CDR3 spans 17 residues. V lost 5 bases, J lost 0 bases, and 17 bases lay in between. CDR3 region: CSASRGAASSYNSPLHF. In nucleotides, the CDR3 is TGCAGTGCTTCGCGAGGGGCCGCGAGCTCCTATAATTCACCCCTCCACTTT.

This clonotype was counted a few times. The rearrangement links TRBV21-1 to TRBJ1-1; no check of the table's D call, TRBD1, against the DNA was made. TRBV21-1 is reported as a pseudogene. The CDR3 totals 16 residues. Here the CDR3 DNA reads TGTGCCAGCAGCCCCTGGGATGGGACAGGGGGTACTGAAGCTTTCTTT. Translated, it gives CASSPWDGTGGTEAFF.

This chain connects TRBV11-1 to TRBJ2-1; 8 nucleotides line up with TRBD1. The ends lost 5 bases at V and 2 bases at J; junction bases unmatched: 8. CDR3 length: 16 amino acids. In germline, CDR1 is SGHAT, CDR2 FQDESV (reference sequence). This chain's CDR3 is CASSPTTGVPYNEQFF. As DNA, the CDR3 is TGTGCCAGCAGCCCCACGACAGGGGTACCCTACAATGAGCAGTTCTTC.

This clonotype occurred many times. The chain joins TRBV12-3 or TRBV12-4 to TRBJ1-2, with D possibly being TRBD1 (5 bases). V was clipped by 8 bases and J by 4 bases, with 11 bases between them. This CDR3 has 12 amino acids. The CDR3 loop reads CASQDRGYGYTF. CDR3 bases: TGTGCCAGCCAAGACAGAGGCTATGGCTACACCTTC.

This clonotype was seen a few times. This chain connects TRBV7-6 to TRBJ1-1, with D possibly matching TRBD1 (5 bases). The CDR3 length is 16 residues. Trimming removed 2 bases at V and 0 bases at J, with 13 bases between. Germline-derived CDR1 and CDR2 are SGHVS and FNYEAQ. This CDR3 reads CASSLQGHPMNTEAFF. The CDR3, as DNA: TGTGCCAGCAGCTTACAGGGCCACCCCATGAACACTGAAGCTTTCTTT.

This chain joins TRBV25-1 and TRBJ2-7, with a possible D match to TRBD1 (6 bases). Trimming left V 0 bases short and J 4 bases short, with 13 bases between. The V gene's germline CDR1 is MGHDK and CDR2 SYGVNS. The CDR3 contains 15 residues. The CDR3 protein is CASSEYQRGGYEQYF. In nucleotides, the CDR3 is TGTGCCAGCAGTGAATACCAACGAGGGGGATACGAGCAGTACTTC.

This clonotype was recorded at least ten times. This chain uses TRBV18 with TRBJ2-7; TRBD1 aligns across 7 bases. Germline V gene sequence: CDR1 KGHSH, CDR2 LQKENI. The CDR3 runs to 14 residues. V shed 2 bases, J shed 5 bases, and the junction held 6 bases outside the gene matches. The CDR3 protein is CASSPRTGADEQYF. The CDR3 DNA reads TGTGCCAGCTCACCAAGAACAGGGGCGGACGAGCAGTACTTC.

There are many counts of this clonotype. It is unclear where the CDR3 begins or ends on the DNA, so no DNA is shown, and the CDR3 is as TCRdb lists it. This sequence joins TRBV7-3 and TRBJ2-3; the table assigns TRBD1, which was not confirmed against the DNA. Germline assignment: CDR1 SGHTA and CDR2 FQGTGA. The CDR3 has 14 amino acids, counting both end residues. Here the CDR3 reads CASRSGQGADTQYF.

The chain combines TRBV28 with TRBJ2-3, with TRBD2 identical over 8 bases. CDR1 MDHEN and CDR2 SYDVKM come from the germline V gene. Trimming at V came to 2 bases and at J to 0 bases, leaving 13 bases not matched to a gene. The CDR3 extends over 19 amino acids. The DNA of the CDR3 is TGTGCCAGCAGTTTAGATGTTCGGGGGCTAGCGGGCAGCACAGATACGCAGTATTTT. This translates into CASSLDVRGLAGSTDTQYF. Combining the CDR3 with reference TRBV28 and TRBJ2-3 gives the whole variable domain DVKVTQSSRYLVKRTGEKVFLECVQDMDHENMFWYRQDPGLGLRLIYFSYDVKMKEKGDIPEGYSVSREKKERFSLILESASTNQTSMYLCASSLDVRGLAGSTDTQYFGPGTRLTVL.

This clonotype was seen many times. This chain uses TRBV10-2 with TRBJ2-2, with 14 positions matching TRBD2. V trimming: 6 bases; J trimming: 8 bases; junction bases outside the gene matches: 5. There are 15 residues in the CDR3. Per the germline V gene, CDR1 is WSHSY and CDR2 is SAAADI. In nucleotides, the CDR3 is TGCGCCAGCAGGGGACTAGCGGGAGCCTTGGGGGAGCTGTTTTTT. Protein: CASRGLAGALGELFF.

The CDR3 protein is CASSGTGHGEKLFF. CDR3 nucleotide sequence: TGCGCCAGCTCGGGGACAGGCCACGGTGAAAAACTGTTTTTT. The rearrangement joins TRBV5-1 to TRBJ1-4; 8 bases align to TRBD1. Germline lookup yields CDR1 SGHRS and CDR2 YFSETQ. The trim removed 7 bases at V and 7 bases at J, leaving 9 bases unmatched. The CDR3 covers 14 residues.

This clonotype turned up a few times. This CDR3 is CASSFRRGSYNEQFF. For the CDR3, the DNA is TGTGCCAGCAGTTTTAGGCGGGGCTCCTACAATGAGCAGTTCTTC. The chain carries TRBV12-3 or TRBV12-4 and TRBJ2-1; D perhaps matches TRBD2 (6 bases). This CDR3 has 15 residues. The ends were cut back, 3 bases at V and 0 bases at J, with 9 bases in the middle.

CDR3 bases: TGCGCCAGCAGCTTGGCGGCGGTTGAAGAGACCCAGTACTTC. This encodes CASSLAAVEETQYF. V gene TRBV5-1 combines with J gene TRBJ2-5; D is undetermined. V lost 0 bases, J lost 3 bases, and 9 bases lay in between. This CDR3 is 14 amino acids long. The germline V gene encodes CDR1 SGHRS and CDR2 YFSETQ.

The gene calls are TRBV5-1 and TRBJ2-3, with 14 nucleotides matching TRBD2. The length of the CDR3 is 14 residues. CDR1 and CDR2 (germline): SGHRS, YFSETQ. After removal of 7 bases from V and 5 bases from J, the junction contained 3 bases not matched to a gene. CDR3 loop: CASGTSGSIDTQYF. In nucleotides, the CDR3 is TGCGCCAGCGGGACTAGCGGGAGTATAGATACGCAGTATTTT.

A few counts support this clonotype. The chain recombines TRBV11-2 with TRBJ2-1; 9 nucleotides agree with TRBD2. The V and J ends lost 5 bases and 4 bases, in that order; junction bases with no gene match: 9. CDR1 is SGHAT and CDR2 is FQNNGV in the germline V gene. The CDR3 totals 16 residues. The CDR3 nucleotides are TGTGCCAGCAGCCCCTCCCTAGCGGGGCTATACAATGAGCAGTTCTTC. Protein: CASSPSLAGLYNEQFF.